The TCR beta chain described here comes from a study of cytomegalovirus exposure and HLA in healthy donors. Overall study: Earlier, 110 million or so unique TCR beta sequences were recovered from around 200 million T cells by an analysis. Genotyping showed 81% of over 350 donors falling in the Caucasian-associated ancestry cluster.

Primers: 60 Vbeta forward and 13 Jbeta reverse. Clones were read by immunoSEQ multiplex PCR, and TCRdb kept only the in-frame ones, dropping some. This sample has about 110,000 clones, with over 60% found just once. The CDR3 contains 15 residues. V shed 1 base and J shed 0 bases, with 7 bases lying between them. CDR1 is LNHNV and CDR2 is YYDKDF in the germline V gene (reference sequence). V and J are TRBV15 and TRBJ2-1; D remains ambiguous. The clonotype was recovered from a male donor in good health and CMV-seronegative. Specimen: PBMCs. CDR3 residues: CATSRAASSYNEQFF. The CDR3 DNA sequence: TGTGCCACCAGCAGAGCGGCTAGCTCCTACAATGAGCAGTTCTTC.